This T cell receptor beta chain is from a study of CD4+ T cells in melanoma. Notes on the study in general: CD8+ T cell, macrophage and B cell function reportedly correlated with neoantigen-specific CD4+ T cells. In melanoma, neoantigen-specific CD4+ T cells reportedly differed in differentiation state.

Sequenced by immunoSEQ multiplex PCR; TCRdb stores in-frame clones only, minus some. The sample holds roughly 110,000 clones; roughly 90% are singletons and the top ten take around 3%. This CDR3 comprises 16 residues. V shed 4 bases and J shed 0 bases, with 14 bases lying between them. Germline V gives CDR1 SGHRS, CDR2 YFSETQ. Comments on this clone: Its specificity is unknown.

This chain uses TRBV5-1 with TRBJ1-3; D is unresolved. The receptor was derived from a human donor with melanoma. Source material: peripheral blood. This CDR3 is CASSLISKDSGNTIYF. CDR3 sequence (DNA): TGCGCCAGCAGCCTGATTTCGAAGGACTCTGGAAACACCATATATTTT.